Below are 24 T cell receptor beta chains sequenced from a single sample in a study of control samples from healthy donors and cancer patients. Assay: immunoSEQ multiplex PCR; the TCRdb copy retains only in-frame clones and omits some. This table holds approximately 100,000 clones, around 84% found once. Material: PBMCs. The receptors here all came from a man in his 70s with lung cancer.

The chain links TRBV2 to TRBJ2-1; TRBD2 agrees at 11 bases. Germline V gene data show CDR1 as SNHLY and CDR2 as FYNNEI. CDR3 length equals 12 residues. The trim removed 7 bases at V and 13 bases at J, leaving 6 bases unmatched. CDR3 DNA: TGTGCCAGCAACGATCTAGCGGGGGGACAGTTCTTC. It specifies CASNDLAGGQFF.

The rearrangement links TRBV2 to TRBJ2-3, with 9 bases that match TRBD2. The CDR3 has 16 amino acids. V trimming: 6 bases; J trimming: 3 bases; junction bases outside the gene matches: 10. Germline V gene lookup returns CDR1 SNHLY and CDR2 FYNNEI. The CDR3 DNA reads as TGTGCCAGCAGCTCTCCAGCGGGGGGTAGAACAGATACGCAGTATTTT. It translates to CASSSPAGGRTDTQYF.

This chain links TRBV12-5 with TRBJ2-2, with D possibly being TRBD1 (6 bases). Trimming took off 5 bases at V and 5 bases at J, with 12 bases between the two ends. This CDR3 spans 14 amino acids. Germline-derived CDR1 and CDR2 are LGHNT and FRNRAP. CDR3 sequence: CASGKVGGTGELFF. For the CDR3, the DNA is TGTGCTAGTGGTAAAGTAGGGGGAACCGGGGAGCTGTTTTTT.

This clone was observed a single time. The chain employs TRBV30 and TRBJ2-5, with D hard to call. Germline V gene lookup returns CDR1 GTSNPN and CDR2 SVGIG (reference sequence). There are 14 residues in the CDR3. Trimming stripped 2 bases from V and 5 bases from J, with 15 bases between. This chain's CDR3 is CAWSFSRSLETQYF. The CDR3, as DNA: TGTGCCTGGAGTTTCTCCAGGTCCCTGGAGACCCAGTACTTC.

This sequence joins TRBV4-2 and TRBJ2-3; D is unclear. V shed 4 bases and J shed 5 bases, with 13 bases lying between them. The CDR3 is made up of 14 amino acids. CDR1 LGHNA and CDR2 YNFKEQ come from the germline V gene. CDR3 sequence reads: CASSPGEIGDTQYF. The CDR3, as DNA: TGTGCCAGCAGCCCCGGAGAGATCGGAGATACGCAGTATTTT.

V and J are TRBV6-5 and TRBJ1-4, with 9 bases fitting TRBD1. V trimming: 8 bases; J trimming: 3 bases; junction bases outside the gene matches: 7. The germline V gene encodes CDR1 MNHEY and CDR2 SVGAGI. This CDR3 contains 15 residues. DNA for the CDR3: TGTGCCAGCGGCGGGACAGGGATTCCTAATGAAAAACTGTTTTTT. Protein product: CASGGTGIPNEKLFF.

This chain links TRBV29-1 with TRBJ2-5; D gene ambiguous. The germline gives CDR1 SQVTM, CDR2 ANQGSEA. V was shortened by 2 bases and J by 1 base, with 2 bases between the two germline ends. This CDR3 comprises 11 residues. CDR3: CSVETQETQYF. Written as DNA, the CDR3 is TGCAGCGTTGAAACCCAAGAGACCCAGTACTTC.

The chain recombines TRBV7-9 with TRBJ1-5; D remains ambiguous. Germline CDR1 reads SEHNR; CDR2 reads FQNEAQ (reference sequence). CDR3 length: 12 amino acids. The ends were cut back, 5 bases at V and 5 bases at J, with 7 bases in the middle. This chain's CDR3 is CASSRGDQPQHF. The CDR3 DNA reads as TGTGCCAGCAGCCGCGGAGATCAGCCCCAGCATTTT.

The V and J genes are TRBV9 and TRBJ2-5; tentatively, D is TRBD2 (5 bases). CDR1 is SGDLS, CDR2 YYNGEE, per germline. The CDR3 runs 16 residues. Trimming shortened V by 3 bases and J by 1 base, and 16 bases separated the two germline ends. The CDR3 loop reads CASSAGGWGSQETQYF. CDR3 sequence (DNA): TGTGCCAGCAGCGCCGGCGGGTGGGGAAGCCAAGAGACCCAGTACTTC.

J is TRBJ2-3 and V is TRBV5-8; perhaps TRBD1 as D (6 bases). Between the trimmed V and J ends, which lost 4 bases and 2 bases, there was a span of 14 bases. The germline V gene has CDR1 SGHTS and CDR2 YDEGEE. The CDR3 has 15 residues. CDR3 nucleotides: TGTGCCAGCAGCGGGGTGGGGGCACCCACAGATACGCAGTATTTT. It specifies CASSGVGAPTDTQYF.

The chain combines TRBV6-2 or TRBV6-3 with TRBJ1-1; perhaps TRBD1 as D (6 bases). Trimming removed 5 bases at V and 7 bases at J, with 11 bases between. Germline V lookup: CDR1 MNHEY, CDR2 SVGEGT. The CDR3 is 12 amino acids. CDR3 protein: CASSQGMIEAFF. For the CDR3, the DNA is TGTGCCAGCAGTCAGGGGATGATTGAAGCTTTCTTT.

This chain connects TRBV7-7 to TRBJ2-1, with D hard to call. This CDR3 contains 16 residues. V was clipped by 0 bases and J by 0 bases, with 9 bases between them. CDR1 and CDR2 (germline): SSHAT, FNYEAQ (reference sequence). CDR3: CASSLAGPSSYNEQFF. The CDR3 region has the DNA TGTGCCAGCAGCTTAGCAGGGCCGAGCTCCTACAATGAGCAGTTCTTC.

CDR3 sequence (DNA): TGTGCCAGCAGCGCCGGGACAGGGGGCGCAGGCTACACCTTC. As protein: CASSAGTGGAGYTF. The rearrangement joins TRBV7-8 to TRBJ1-2, with TRBD1 matching 12 bases. The CDR3 spans 14 residues. Trimming took 5 bases from V and 8 from J; bases not matched to a gene: 6. In germline, CDR1 is SGHVS, CDR2 FQNEAQ.

This clone has a count of ten or more. This chain links TRBV14 with TRBJ1-2, with a weak D call TRBD1 (6 bases). This CDR3 contains 15 residues. Germline CDR1 reads SGHDN; CDR2 reads FVKESK. Trimming pared 5 bases from V and 8 bases from J, leaving 21 bases between. The CDR3 sequence is CASSRNHRAERGYTF. The DNA of the CDR3 is TGTGCCAGCAGCAGAAACCACAGGGCCGAGAGGGGCTACACCTTC.

The gene calls are TRBV4-2 and TRBJ2-7; 13 bases line up with TRBD2. Germline V gene data show CDR1 as LGHNA and CDR2 as YNFKEQ. CDR3 length equals 16 residues. V gave up 1 base and J gave up 0 bases; unmatched junction bases: 0. The CDR3 DNA reads TGTGCCAGCAGCCAAGGGACTAGCGGGGGCTCCTACGAGCAGTACTTC. Protein: CASSQGTSGGSYEQYF.

Points on this clone: Distinct nucleotide sequences in the sample also encode this CDR3. This chain joins TRBV18 and TRBJ1-4; D is perhaps TRBD1 (6 bases). The CDR3 is 15 residues long. The V gene's germline CDR1 is KGHSH and CDR2 LQKENI. Trimming took off 3 bases at V and 3 bases at J, with 11 bases between the two ends. The CDR3 coding sequence is TGTGCCAGCTCACCCCAACAGGGCCCTAATGAAAAACTGTTTTTT. Protein product: CASSPQQGPNEKLFF.

The V gene is TRBV9, the J gene TRBJ1-1; D not certain. Germline CDR1 is SGDLS and CDR2 is YYNGEE. The CDR3 spans 13 residues. V lost 2 bases and J lost 7, with 12 bases in between. CDR3: CASSVAELGEAFF. The CDR3 DNA reads as TGTGCCAGCAGCGTGGCTGAACTGGGTGAAGCTTTCTTT.

In its sample, this clone was seen once. CDR3 in DNA: TGTGCCAGCAGCCCGGACAACAACTATGGCTACACCTTC. This codes for CASSPDNNYGYTF. The chain joins TRBV7-3 to TRBJ1-2; D might be TRBD1 (5 bases). The CDR3 length is 13 residues. The germline V gene has CDR1 SGHTA and CDR2 FQGTGA. V lost 5 bases to trimming and J lost 2 bases, with 9 bases between them.

V and J are TRBV7-2 and TRBJ2-3; D gene uncertain. Germline CDR1 SGHTA, CDR2 FQGNSA. Trimming removed 1 base at V and 0 bases at J, with 8 bases between. CDR3 length: 15 residues. CDR3 region: CASSLVPQSTDTQYF. CDR3 DNA sequence: TGTGCCAGCAGCTTAGTCCCCCAAAGCACAGATACGCAGTATTTT.

J is TRBJ1-6 and V is TRBV7-2; unclear D gene. V lost 5 bases to trimming and J lost 4 bases, with 12 bases between them. CDR1 and CDR2 from the germline V gene are SGHTA and FQGNSA. This CDR3 contains 15 residues. This CDR3 is CASSPRRTYNSPLHF. The CDR3 nucleotides read TGTGCCAGCAGCCCCCGGCGCACTTATAATTCACCCCTCCACTTT.

The J gene is TRBJ2-4, the V gene TRBV21-1; the table calls TRBD1, which could not be checked here. TRBV21-1 constitutes a pseudogene. The CDR3 loop spans 14 amino acids. CDR3 protein: CASSMPGTGGIQYF. The CDR3, as DNA: TGTGCCAGCAGCATGCCCGGGACAGGGGGCATTCAGTACTTC.

The V and J genes are TRBV7-9 and TRBJ2-7, with a tentative D call TRBD2 (6 bases). Trimming pared 4 bases from V and 5 bases from J, leaving 21 bases between. There are 16 residues in the CDR3. Germline V gene sequence: CDR1 SEHNR, CDR2 FQNEAQ (reference sequence). In DNA, the CDR3 is TGTGCCAGCAGCTCGAATACCGGACAAAGGAGGGACGAGCAGTACTTC. Its protein is CASSSNTGQRRDEQYF.

The rearrangement uses TRBV3-1 (or the pseudogene TRBV3-2) and TRBJ1-1; D is unclear. The V and J ends lost 2 bases and 8 bases respectively, with 12 bases between them. The germline gives CDR1 LGHDT, CDR2 YNNKEL (reference sequence). The CDR3 spans 13 residues. CDR3 nucleotides: TGTGCCAGCAGCCAATCCTCGGGGTACGAAGCTTTCTTT. Protein: CASSQSSGYEAFF.

The genes are TRBV19 and TRBJ1-4, with 9 bases fitting TRBD1. CDR1 is LNHDA, CDR2 SQIVND, per germline (reference sequence). The CDR3 totals 15 residues. With 5 bases clipped from V and 2 bases from J, the junction kept 3 bases outside the gene matches. CDR3 region: CASSRTGATNEKLFF. The DNA of the CDR3 is TGTGCCAGTAGTCGGACAGGGGCTACTAATGAAAAACTGTTTTTT.